The clone carrying this T cell receptor beta chain was counted a few times. TCRdb fed the 5' RACE reads into MiXCR, producing one record per CDR3 protein. The sample consists of about 57,000 distinct CDR3 sequences, approximately 26% of them appearing once. Deletions cut 4 bases from V and 4 bases from J, with 20 bases between. Germline V gene sequence: CDR1 SGHVS, CDR2 FQNEAQ. The CDR3 is 17 residues long. Tregs were sorted as CD4+CD25+CD127-/low cells. This TCR was recovered from a female donor with breast cancer. This chain joins TRBV7-8 and TRBJ1-3; D not certain. The source material was tumor-infiltrating Tregs sorted from the breast tumor. The CDR3 DNA is TGTGCCAGCAGCTCACCCCTCGCTCTTGGGTCGGGAAACACCATATATTTT. It is translated as CASSSPLALGSGNTIYF.